Sequencing of this TCR beta chain was carried out in a study of EBV T-cell therapy then PD-1 blockade in nasopharyngeal carcinoma. As to this clone: Its antigen is as yet unknown.

Treatment noted: AdE1-LMPpoly-expanded autologous EBV-specific T-cell therapy followed by anti-PD-1 nivolumab. The data were produced by immunoSEQ multiplex PCR, yet TCRdb's version contains in-frame clones alone and is incomplete. The sample consists of some 17,000 clones, over 80% of them appearing once. Trimming took 5 bases from V and 8 from J, leaving 16 bases between them. The length of the CDR3 is 14 residues. Germline-derived CDR1 and CDR2 are MNHEY and SVGAGI. This TCR derives from a man aged 35 to 55 with nasopharyngeal carcinoma. The rearrangement uses TRBV6-5 and TRBJ1-3; D remains unclear. This specimen was CD8+ T cells from blood, taken at day 0 from a patient whose treatment included autologous EBV-specific T cells and nivolumab. The CDR3 bases are TGTGCCAGCAGTCCCGGGCCTCAAATGTACACCATATATTTT. Translated, it gives CASSPGPQMYTIYF.